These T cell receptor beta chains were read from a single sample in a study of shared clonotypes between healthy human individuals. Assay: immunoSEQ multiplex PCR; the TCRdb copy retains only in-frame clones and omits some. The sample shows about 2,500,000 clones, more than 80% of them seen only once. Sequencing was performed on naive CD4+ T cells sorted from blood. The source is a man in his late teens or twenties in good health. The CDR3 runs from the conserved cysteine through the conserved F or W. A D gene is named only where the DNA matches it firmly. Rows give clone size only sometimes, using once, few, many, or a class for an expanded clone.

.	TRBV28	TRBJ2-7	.	CASSFGGEQYF	TGTGCCAGCAGTTTCGGGGGCGAGCAGTACTTC
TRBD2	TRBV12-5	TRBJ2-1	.	CASGISNSGLVGQYNEQFF	TGTGCTAGTGGCATCAGTAACTCGGGACTAGTCGGGCAATACAATGAGCAGTTCTTC
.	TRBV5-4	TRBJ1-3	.	CASSLAQQGGNTIYF	TGTGCCAGCAGCTTGGCCCAACAGGGTGGAAACACCATATATTTT
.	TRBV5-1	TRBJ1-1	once	CASSLGRGQPMNTEAFF	TGCGCCAGCAGCTTGGGTCGGGGGCAACCGATGAACACTGAAGCTTTCTTT
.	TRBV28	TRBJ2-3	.	CASRATDTQYF	TGTGCCAGCAGGGCCACAGATACGCAGTATTTT
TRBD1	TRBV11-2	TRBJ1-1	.	CASSSLAGQDGRNEAFF	TGTGCCAGCAGCTCCCTCGCCGGACAGGACGGCAGGAATGAAGCTTTCTTT
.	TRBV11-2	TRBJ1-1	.	CASSSTGWGTEAFF	TGTGCCAGCAGCTCTACAGGGTGGGGCACTGAAGCTTTCTTT
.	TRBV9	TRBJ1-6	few	CASSVLGANSPLHF	TGTGCCAGCAGCGTATTGGGAGCCAATTCACCCCTCCACTTT
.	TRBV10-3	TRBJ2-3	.	CAISEYGLDTQYF	TGTGCCATCAGTGAGTATGGGTTAGATACGCAGTATTTT
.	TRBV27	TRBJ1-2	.	CASSNHDSNYGYTF	TGTGCCAGCAGTAACCATGACAGTAACTATGGCTACACCTTC